The 22 T cell receptor beta chains in this list originate from one sample, sequenced in a study of blood T cell repertoires in COVID-19. Sequencing was performed with immunoSEQ multiplex PCR; in TCRdb, only in-frame clones are kept and a portion is missing. The sample holds hundreds of thousands of clones; about 70% are singletons and the top ten take about 3.5%. Sequencing was performed on peripheral blood. These receptors all stem from an elderly woman with acute or convalescent COVID-19.

The V call is TRBV2, the J call TRBJ2-2; the match to TRBD2 covers 9 bases. Germline CDR1 and CDR2: SNHLY and FYNNEI. J was trimmed by 0 bases and V by 6 bases; bases with no gene match: 17. The CDR3 runs to 20 residues. The CDR3 nucleotides read TGTGCCAGCAGCGCCCTCTGGGCGGGGGGGCCTACCGCGAACACCGGGGAGCTGTTTTTT. Translation gives CASSALWAGGPTANTGELFF.

The sample holds a few counts of this clone. The rearrangement links TRBV10-2 to TRBJ1-1, with TRBD1 identical over 7 bases. V lost 6 bases, J lost 1 base, and 2 bases stayed unmatched. Germline V CDR1 and CDR2: WSHSY, SAAADI. The CDR3 is 13 residues long. The CDR3 nucleotides read TGCGCCAGCAGGCGGACAGGGAACACTGAAGCTTTCTTT. It encodes CASRRTGNTEAFF.

This clone came up a few times. This rearrangement joins TRBV3-1 (or the pseudogene TRBV3-2) to TRBJ1-1, with a possible D match to TRBD1 (6 bases). The CDR3 covers 14 residues. Trimming left V 3 bases short and J 1 base short, with 9 bases between. Looked up from germline, CDR1 is LGHDT and CDR2 is YNNKEL (reference sequence). The CDR3 DNA is TGTGCCAGCAGCCATACACAGGGGAACACTGAAGCTTTCTTT. Encoded protein: CASSHTQGNTEAFF.

The V gene is TRBV5-1, the J gene TRBJ2-1; 12 bases are a match to TRBD2. CDR1 is SGHRS, CDR2 YFSETQ, per germline. The CDR3 contains 15 residues. With V trimmed by 0 bases and J by 8 bases, 3 bases remained unmatched. CDR3: CASSLGLAGVHEQFF. The DNA for the CDR3 is TGCGCCAGCAGCTTGGGACTAGCGGGAGTTCATGAGCAGTTCTTC.

The V gene is TRBV19, the J gene TRBJ2-5; TRBD1 matches 8 bases. There are 14 residues in the CDR3. V was clipped by 8 bases and J by 5 bases; unmatched bases: 10. Looked up from germline, CDR1 is LNHDA and CDR2 is SQIVND (reference sequence). CDR3 DNA: TGTGCCAGTGGTCAGACAGGGGCTTTGGAGACCCAGTACTTC. This sequence encodes CASGQTGALETQYF.

The chain has TRBV9 and TRBJ2-5; TRBD2 aligns across 11 bases. The V gene's germline CDR1 is SGDLS and CDR2 YYNGEE. V was pared by 3 bases and J by 5 bases, with 12 bases of the junction left unmatched. This CDR3 contains 17 residues. CDR3 in amino acids: CASSAGLAGGFRETQYF. The CDR3 DNA is TGTGCCAGCAGCGCGGGGCTAGCGGGGGGCTTTAGGGAGACCCAGTACTTC.

The CDR3 DNA reads as TGCGCCAGCAGTTCCTCGGGACAGGGAGCTAATGAAAAACTGTTTTTT. Its protein is CASSSSGQGANEKLFF. V and J are TRBV5-1 and TRBJ1-4, with 9 nucleotides matching TRBD1. With V trimmed by 5 bases and J by 3 bases, 8 bases remained unmatched. The CDR3 sequence is 16 residues long. Germline CDR1 is SGHRS and CDR2 is YFSETQ.

J is TRBJ1-2 and V is TRBV6-1; no firm D call. Germline CDR1 MNHNS, CDR2 SASEGT. V was trimmed by 2 bases and J by 8 bases, leaving 12 bases between them. This CDR3 is 13 amino acids long. CDR3 nucleotide sequence: TGTGCCAGCAGTGAATCTCTCGGTTGGGGCTACACCTTC. It specifies CASSESLGWGYTF.

The sample holds a few counts of this clone. V usage is TRBV15 and J usage is TRBJ1-1, with a tentative D call TRBD1 (5 bases). The CDR3 consists of 15 residues. V was clipped by 0 bases and J by 6 bases, with 14 bases between them. Germline values: CDR1 LNHNV, CDR2 YYDKDF (reference sequence). The DNA for the CDR3 is TGTGCCACCAGCAGAGATCGGGGGAAAGGGGCTGAAGCTTTCTTT. Its protein product is CATSRDRGKGAEAFF.

V is TRBV4-1 and J is TRBJ2-7; 10 bases are a match to TRBD2. J was trimmed by 2 bases and V by 1 base; bases with no gene match: 5. Germline CDR1 reads MGHRA; CDR2 reads YSYEKL. The CDR3 covers 16 residues. The CDR3 protein is CASSQAASGGTYEQYF. Here the CDR3 DNA reads TGCGCCAGCAGCCAAGCGGCTAGCGGGGGAACCTACGAGCAGTACTTC.

Only a few counts were recorded for this clone. The chain joins TRBV18 to TRBJ1-2; TRBD1 might be the D (6 bases). This CDR3 is built from 14 residues. CDR1 is KGHSH and CDR2 is LQKENI in the germline V gene. Trimming removed 2 bases at V and 4 bases at J, with 11 bases between. In DNA form, the CDR3 reads TGTGCCAGCTCACCATCATCAGGGGCCTATGGCTACACCTTC. Encoded protein: CASSPSSGAYGYTF.

This clone was seen only once. This rearrangement joins TRBV6-5 to TRBJ2-2; TRBD1 aligns across 10 bases. CDR1 and CDR2 from the germline V gene are MNHEY and SVGAGI. The CDR3 is made up of 15 amino acids. The trim removed 6 bases at V and 5 bases at J, leaving 6 bases unmatched. DNA of the CDR3: TGTGCCAGCAGAAGGGACAGGGGATTTACCGGGGAGCTGTTTTTT. It specifies CASRRDRGFTGELFF.

The V call is TRBV18, the J call TRBJ2-7, with 7 bases aligning to TRBD2. From germline, CDR1 is KGHSH and CDR2 LQKENI. The CDR3 length is 15 residues. V shed 3 bases and J 4 bases; nucleotides not matched to a gene: 9. In nucleotides, the CDR3 is TGTGCCAGCTCACCGGCCGTCGGGGGGAATTACGAGCAGTACTTC. Its translation is CASSPAVGGNYEQYF.

A few counts support this clone. V gene TRBV2 combines with J gene TRBJ1-2; the D is unclear. V was clipped by 6 bases and J by 4 bases, with 12 bases between them. This CDR3 spans 13 amino acids. Germline-derived CDR1 and CDR2 are SNHLY and FYNNEI. CDR3 DNA sequence: TGTGCCAGCAGAGGCAGAGGTTTCTATGGCTACACCTTC. It is translated as CASRGRGFYGYTF.

This chain links TRBV5-1 with TRBJ1-2, with D maybe TRBD1 (6 bases). Germline V gene sequence: CDR1 SGHRS, CDR2 YFSETQ. V lost 3 bases and J 4 bases, leaving 13 bases between the germline ends. The length of the CDR3 is 14 residues. For the CDR3, the DNA is TGCGCCAGCAGCTACGGGACAAATCCCTATGGCTACACCTTC. It codes for CASSYGTNPYGYTF.

V usage is TRBV20-1 and J usage is TRBJ2-5; D is possibly TRBD2 (6 bases). The CDR3 extends over 11 amino acids. Trimming removed 6 bases at V and 2 bases at J, with 7 bases between. The V gene's germline CDR1 is DFQATT and CDR2 SNEGSKA (reference sequence). CDR3 nucleotide sequence: TGCAGTGCCCGGGGGCAAGAGACCCAGTACTTC. It specifies CSARGQETQYF.

J is TRBJ2-7 and V is TRBV28; no definite D call. Germline V gene sequence: CDR1 MDHEN, CDR2 SYDVKM. This CDR3 contains 10 residues. V lost 4 bases and J 6 bases, leaving 4 bases between the germline ends. CDR3 DNA sequence: TGTGCCAGCAGTTCCAGCGAGCAGTACTTC. Residues: CASSSSEQYF.

This chain uses TRBV9 with TRBJ2-1, with TRBD1 as a possible D gene (5 bases). With 0 bases removed from V and 1 base from J, the gap between germline ends came to 8 bases. This CDR3 contains 15 residues. Germline CDR1 SGDLS, CDR2 YYNGEE. DNA of the CDR3: TGTGCCAGCAGCGTAGTGGCAGGGTCCTACAATGAGCAGTTCTTC. Protein sequence: CASSVVAGSYNEQFF. Full variable domain (missing parts from reference TRBV9 and TRBJ2-1): DSGVTQTPKHLITATGQRVTLRCSPRSGDLSVYWYQQSLDQGLQFLIQYYNGEERAKGNILERFSAQQFPDLHSELNLSSLELGDSALYFCASSVVAGSYNEQFFGPGTRLTVL.

V gene TRBV5-1 combines with J gene TRBJ2-6; perhaps TRBD2 as D (6 bases). Germline CDR1 and CDR2: SGHRS and YFSETQ. This CDR3 comprises 14 residues. V lost 6 bases and J lost 0, with 7 bases in between. CDR3 coding DNA: TGCGCCAGCAACGGGGGCTCTGGGGCCAACGTCCTGACTTTC. Its translation: CASNGGSGANVLTF.

This clone was seen just once. The gene calls are TRBV19 and TRBJ1-3, with D possibly TRBD1 on 5 matching bases. Trimming cost V 4 bases and J 4 bases, with 8 bases left between them. The CDR3 contains 13 residues. Germline values: CDR1 LNHDA, CDR2 SQIVND (reference sequence). The chain's CDR3 is CASSRWTGNTIYF. The CDR3, as DNA: TGTGCCAGTAGTAGATGGACAGGAAACACCATATATTTT.

This chain links TRBV6-2 or TRBV6-3 with TRBJ1-6; TRBD1 agrees at 7 bases. The J segment lost 6 bases and the V segment lost 0 bases, leaving 11 bases of the junction unmatched. Per the germline V gene, CDR1 is MNHEY and CDR2 is SVGEGT. CDR3 size: 18 residues. The CDR3 loop is CASSYSTIRGLGNSPLHF. DNA for the CDR3: TGTGCCAGCAGTTACTCTACAATAAGGGGGCTGGGTAATTCACCCCTCCACTTT.

This chain links TRBV6-5 with TRBJ1-5; D is uncertain. The germline V and J ends were trimmed by 2 bases and 3 bases, with 8 bases remaining between them. Germline assignment: CDR1 MNHEY and CDR2 SVGAGI. The CDR3 length is 14 residues. This CDR3 is CASSYERFNQPQHF. In DNA form, the CDR3 reads TGTGCCAGCAGTTACGAGAGGTTCAATCAGCCCCAGCATTTT.